These T cell receptor beta chains were read from a single sample in a study of shared clonotypes between healthy human individuals. Using immunoSEQ multiplex PCR, the repertoire was profiled, and TCRdb retains in-frame clones only, with some absent. The top ten hold more than 0.1% of the sample, which has 2 million to 2.5 million clones, approximately 94% seen once. Sequencing input: naive CD4+ T cells sorted from blood. These receptors originate from a man aged 18 to 30 in good health. CDR3s include the opening cysteine and the closing phenylalanine or tryptophan. Fields, in order: D gene, V gene, clone size, J gene, CDR3 protein, CDR3 DNA. A D gene is named only where the DNA matches it firmly. Rows give clone size only sometimes, using once, few, many, or a class for an expanded clone.

>NA|TRBV5-1|NA|TRBJ2-5
CASSDVYGSQETQYF
TGCGCCAGCAGTGATGTCTATGGCAGCCAAGAGACCCAGTACTTC
>NA|TRBV18|NA|TRBJ1-5
CASSPPGDQPQHF
TGTGCCAGCTCACCACCCGGCGATCAGCCCCAGCATTTT
>TRBD1|TRBV6-6|NA|TRBJ2-7
CASRPPGQGAGEQYF
TGTGCCAGCAGACCACCGGGACAGGGGGCCGGCGAGCAGTACTTC
>NA|TRBV7-2|NA|TRBJ1-1
CASSFSSQNTEAFF
TGTGCCAGCAGCTTCTCTTCGCAGAACACTGAAGCTTTCTTT
>TRBD1|TRBV4-1|NA|TRBJ1-2
CASSQTTGTGWVGYTF
TGCGCCAGCAGCCAAACCACCGGGACAGGGTGGGTCGGCTACACCTTC
>NA|TRBV6-5|NA|TRBJ2-7
CASSYSGAGRGYEQYF
TGTGCCAGCAGTTACTCAGGGGCGGGAAGGGGCTACGAGCAGTACTTC
>NA|TRBV30|NA|TRBJ2-3
CASQGGTQYF
TGTGCCTCCCAAGGTGGTACGCAGTATTTT
>NA|TRBV19|NA|TRBJ2-5
CAAGKGETQYF
TGTGCCGCGGGGAAGGGCGAGACCCAGTACTTC
>TRBD1|TRBV6-1|NA|TRBJ1-2
CASSETDRGRGYTF
TGTGCCAGCAGTGAAACTGACAGGGGGCGAGGCTACACCTTC
>NA|TRBV14|NA|TRBJ1-3
CASSEWGSGNTIYF
TGTGCCAGCAGCGAATGGGGGTCTGGAAACACCATATATTTT
>TRBD2|TRBV5-4|NA|TRBJ2-7
CASSSGGTITYEQYF
TGTGCCAGCAGCTCGGGGGGGACGATAACCTACGAGCAGTACTTC
>TRBD2|TRBV18|NA|TRBJ2-1
CASSSSGLAVAGARGNNEQFF
TGTGCCAGCTCATCCTCGGGACTAGCGGTCGCGGGGGCCAGGGGGAACAATGAGCAGTTCTTC
>NA|TRBV21-1|once|TRBJ2-7
CASSKREYEQYF
TGTGCCAGCAGCAAAAGGGAGTACGAGCAGTACTTC
>NA|TRBV7-9|NA|TRBJ1-4
CASSSGTTGNIGEKLFF
TGTGCCAGCAGCTCCGGAACTACAGGGAATATAGGTGAAAAACTGTTTTTT
>NA|TRBV14|NA|TRBJ2-7
CASSQSRWNDYEQYF
TGTGCCAGCAGCCAAAGCCGGTGGAATGACTACGAGCAGTACTTC
>TRBD2|TRBV11-3|NA|TRBJ2-7
CASSSTSGRTYEQYF
TGTGCCAGCAGCTCGACTAGCGGGAGGACCTACGAGCAGTACTTC
>TRBD1|TRBV30|NA|TRBJ1-5
CAWSSGTGGNQPQHF
TGTGCCTGGAGTTCCGGGACAGGGGGCAATCAGCCCCAGCATTTT
>TRBD2|TRBV29-1|NA|TRBJ2-1
CSALSGVYYNEQFF
TGCAGCGCTCTAAGCGGGGTTTACTACAATGAGCAGTTCTTC